The 32 T cell receptor beta chains listed next were all sequenced from one sample in a study of CD8 T cells in ankylosing spondylitis. A single record per CDR3 protein comes from TCRdb applying MiXCR to the 5' RACE reads. The sample includes 350,000 to 400,000 distinct CDR3 sequences, 20% of them seen just once. The sample was blood, either unsorted or a sorted T cell fraction (not recorded which). The receptors were sampled from a male donor with ankylosing spondylitis or in good health (not recorded which).

There are a few counts of this clonotype. The gene calls are TRBV20-1 and TRBJ2-1; 12 bases agree with TRBD2. The CDR3 loop spans 15 amino acids. Germline CDR1 and CDR2: DFQATT and SNEGSKA (reference sequence). V shed 6 bases and J 3 bases; nucleotides not matched to a gene: 6. The CDR3 DNA is TGCAGTGCCCAGGGACTAGCGGGTGACTACAATGAGCAGTTCTTC. Translated: CSAQGLAGDYNEQFF.

This clonotype was seen ten or more times. J is TRBJ2-7 and V is TRBV12-3 or TRBV12-4, with a weak D call TRBD1 (6 bases). V dropped 4 bases and J dropped 4 bases, with 14 bases sitting between them. The length of the CDR3 is 14 residues. The CDR3 DNA is TGTGCCAGCAGTTCCCCGAACAGGGCTTACGAGCAGTACTTC. Amino acids: CASSSPNRAYEQYF.

This rearrangement joins TRBV7-2 to TRBJ2-4, with 10 bases identical to TRBD2. Germline loops: CDR1 SGHTA, CDR2 FQGNSA. V shed 6 bases and J 5 bases; nucleotides not matched to a gene: 4. The CDR3 is 14 amino acids. This CDR3 is CASRTAGGQNIQYF. CDR3 nucleotide sequence: TGTGCCAGCAGGACAGCGGGGGGGCAAAACATTCAGTACTTC.

The sample holds a few counts of this clonotype. CDR3 protein: CASSTGQGNKPYNEQFF. As DNA, the CDR3 is TGTGCCAGCAGCACGGGACAGGGGAATAAACCCTACAATGAGCAGTTCTTC. The gene calls are TRBV7-9 and TRBJ2-1; 10 bases are a match to TRBD1. Trimming at V came to 5 bases and at J to 2 bases, leaving 9 bases not matched to a gene. The CDR3 is 17 amino acids. The germline gives CDR1 SEHNR, CDR2 FQNEAQ (reference sequence). Variable domain in full (rest from reference TRBV7-9 and TRBJ2-1): DTGVSQNPRHKITKRGQNVTFRCDPISEHNRLYWYRQTLGQGPEFLTYFQNEAQLEKSRLLSDRFSAERPKGSFSTLEIQRTEQGDSAMYLCASSTGQGNKPYNEQFFGPGTRLTVL.

The V call is TRBV9, the J call TRBJ1-1, with 8 bases that match TRBD1. Germline loops: CDR1 SGDLS, CDR2 YYNGEE. J gave up 4 bases and V 7 bases, and 6 bases lay outside the gene matches. The CDR3 extends over 13 amino acids. DNA of the CDR3: TGTGCCAGCCGAAGTACAGGGGGCACTGAAGCTTTCTTT. This encodes CASRSTGGTEAFF.

The chain employs TRBV28 and TRBJ2-5, with D possibly TRBD1 on 6 matching bases. The CDR3 covers 16 residues. Germline V gene sequence: CDR1 MDHEN, CDR2 SYDVKM. The V gene lost 3 bases and the J gene lost 1 base, with 15 bases spanning the gap. CDR3 in DNA: TGTGCCAGCAGTTTTAGTACAGGGCGATTCCAAGAGACCCAGTACTTC. It encodes CASSFSTGRFQETQYF.

The chain is built from TRBV6-1 and TRBJ2-3; perhaps TRBD1 as D (6 bases). With 5 bases removed from V and 0 bases from J, the gap between germline ends came to 15 bases. The V gene's germline CDR1 is MNHNS and CDR2 SASEGT. This CDR3 is 16 amino acids long. This CDR3 is CASSTPPDSSTDTQYF. The CDR3 nucleotides read TGTGCCAGCAGTACACCCCCGGACAGTAGCACAGATACGCAGTATTTT.

The rearrangement joins TRBV12-3 or TRBV12-4 to TRBJ2-7, with 7 bases that match TRBD2. V dropped 4 bases and J dropped 3; count of bases not matched to a gene: 9. The length of the CDR3 is 15 residues. The CDR3 loop reads CASSSAGTIVYEQYF. The CDR3 DNA sequence: TGTGCCAGCAGTTCCGCCGGGACTATAGTCTACGAGCAGTACTTC.

The V call is TRBV3-1, the J call TRBJ2-3; the D call may be TRBD1 or TRBD2 (6 bases each). The germline gives CDR1 LGHDT, CDR2 YNNKEL (reference sequence). The CDR3 totals 16 residues. The V end was cut by 0 bases, the J end by 0 bases, with 10 bases between. DNA for the CDR3: TGTGCCAGCAGCCAAGATTGGGGGGCCAGCACAGATACGCAGTATTTT. It codes for CASSQDWGASTDTQYF.

This chain joins TRBV9 and TRBJ2-7, with 9 bases identical to TRBD2. The CDR3 is 18 amino acids. The V gene end was trimmed by 0 bases and the J gene end by 5 bases; junction bases not matched to a gene: 15. Germline V lookup: CDR1 SGDLS, CDR2 YYNGEE. The CDR3 reads CASSVDWDTRGGADEQYF. DNA of the CDR3: TGTGCCAGCAGCGTAGACTGGGACACTCGCGGGGGGGCCGACGAGCAGTACTTC.

The chain joins TRBV27 to TRBJ2-5, with D tentatively TRBD1 (6 bases). Germline CDR1 is MNHEY and CDR2 is SMNVEV (reference sequence). Trimming stripped 5 bases from V and 5 bases from J, with 18 bases between. CDR3 size: 15 residues. The CDR3 DNA follows: TGTGCCAGCAGTAGTTCTGTTGGGGGCGCGGAGACCCAGTACTTC. It yields the protein CASSSSVGGAETQYF.

This clonotype was observed a few times. The V gene is TRBV5-1, the J gene TRBJ2-1; D gene unclear. This CDR3 contains 14 residues. V lost 6 bases and J 8 bases, leaving 18 bases between the germline ends. CDR1 and CDR2 from the germline V gene are SGHRS and YFSETQ. In DNA, the CDR3 is TGCGCCAGCATGTCGCAGCCTCCAACAGATGAGCAGTTCTTC. Its protein is CASMSQPPTDEQFF. The whole variable domain, remainder taken from reference TRBV5-1 and TRBJ2-1, is KAGVTQTPRYLIKTRGQQVTLSCSPISGHRSVSWYQQTPGQGLQFLFEYFSETQRNKGNFPGRFSGRQFSNSRSEMNVSTLELGDSALYLCASMSQPPTDEQFFGPGTRLTVL.

This clonotype was picked up a small number of times. The chain has TRBV29-1 and TRBJ2-5; TRBD1 might be the D (6 bases). CDR1 is SQVTM, CDR2 ANQGSEA, per germline. The CDR3 spans 12 residues. Deletions cut 6 bases from V and 6 bases from J, with 14 bases between. The CDR3 reads CSVAEQGKTQYF. The CDR3 region has the DNA TGCAGCGTCGCGGAACAGGGAAAGACCCAGTACTTC. The full variable domain, in which reference TRBV29-1 and TRBJ2-5 provide the parts outside the CDR3, is SAVISQKPSRDICQRGTSLTIQCQVDSQVTMMFWYRQQPGQSLTLIATANQGSEATYESGFVIDKFPISRPNLTFSTLTVSNMSPEDSSIYLCSVAEQGKTQYFGPGTRLLVL.

The V and J genes are TRBV20-1 and TRBJ2-7; D is possibly TRBD1 or TRBD2 (5 bases each). The CDR3 length is 13 residues. V was clipped by 3 bases and J by 1 base, with 10 bases between them. Germline lookup yields CDR1 DFQATT and CDR2 SNEGSKA (reference sequence). CDR3 DNA sequence: TGCAGTGCTAGGGGGGTAGGGTCCTACGAGCAGTACTTC. Protein: CSARGVGSYEQYF.

In DNA form, the CDR3 reads TGCGCCAGCAGGGAGAGCGCAGGGCCGGGCGAGCAGTACTTC. Amino acid sequence: CASRESAGPGEQYF. The rearrangement uses TRBV4-1 and TRBJ2-7; TRBD1 might be the D (5 bases). Germline V lookup: CDR1 MGHRA, CDR2 YSYEKL. V was clipped by 6 bases and J by 6 bases, with 18 bases between them. The length of the CDR3 is 14 residues.

The V gene is TRBV11-2, the J gene TRBJ2-1; maybe TRBD1 (5 bases). This CDR3 has 17 residues. V lost 5 bases and J lost 6, with 23 bases in between. Germline CDR1 reads SGHAT; CDR2 reads FQNNGV. CDR3 in amino acids: CASSPALVTDRVNEQFF. In DNA, the CDR3 is TGTGCCAGCAGCCCAGCCCTTGTTACCGACAGAGTCAATGAGCAGTTCTTC. The whole variable domain, filled in from reference TRBV11-2 and TRBJ2-1, reads EAGVAQSPRYKIIEKRQSVAFWCNPISGHATLYWYQQILGQGPKLLIQFQNNGVVDDSQLPKDRFSAERLKGVDSTLKIQPAKLEDSAVYLCASSPALVTDRVNEQFFGPGTRLTVL.

This chain uses TRBV11-2 with TRBJ2-7, with TRBD1 matching over 7 bases. The length of the CDR3 is 16 residues. Germline CDR1 is SGHAT and CDR2 is FQNNGV. The V gene end was trimmed by 1 base and the J gene end by 1 base; junction bases not matched to a gene: 7. The CDR3 reads CASSLATGTESYEQYF. In DNA, the CDR3 is TGTGCCAGCAGCTTAGCTACCGGGACAGAATCCTACGAGCAGTACTTC.

This clonotype was found a few times. The chain recombines TRBV7-9 with TRBJ2-7, with 8 positions matching TRBD2. The CDR3 loop spans 17 amino acids. Germline CDR1 is SEHNR and CDR2 is FQNEAQ (reference sequence). V shed 4 bases and J 1 base; nucleotides not matched to a gene: 12. CDR3 nucleotides: TGTGCCAGCAGCTCCCCCTGGGAGCGGGGGATTTCCTACGAGCAGTACTTC. This encodes CASSSPWERGISYEQYF.

This clonotype was counted between two and nine times. The chain carries TRBV7-9 and TRBJ1-1; perhaps TRBD1 as D (5 bases). Germline V gene lookup returns CDR1 SEHNR and CDR2 FQNEAQ (reference sequence). The V and J ends lost 11 bases and 2 bases respectively, with 15 bases between them. The CDR3 runs to 13 residues. CDR3 region: CALRDRGNTEAFF. CDR3 DNA: TGTGCCTTACGTGATAGGGGAAACACTGAAGCTTTCTTT.

In its sample, this clonotype was seen a few times. The chain joins TRBV20-1 to TRBJ2-3, with TRBD1 as a possible D gene (5 bases). In germline, CDR1 is DFQATT, CDR2 SNEGSKA (reference sequence). V lost 8 bases and J 2 bases, leaving 20 bases between the germline ends. The CDR3 runs to 15 residues. Here the CDR3 reads CSTYRPTVFTDTQYF. Here the CDR3 DNA reads TGCAGTACCTACAGGCCCACGGTTTTCACAGATACGCAGTATTTT.

The chain carries TRBV4-1 and TRBJ2-7; D call uncertain. Trimming cost V 0 bases and J 2 bases, with 11 bases left between them. Germline lookup yields CDR1 MGHRA and CDR2 YSYEKL. The CDR3 spans 15 residues. The CDR3 protein is CASSQEMALTYEQYF. In nucleotides, the CDR3 is TGCGCCAGCAGCCAAGAAATGGCCTTAACCTACGAGCAGTACTTC.

The table lists this clonotype with a few counts. The chain uses TRBV12-3 or TRBV12-4 and TRBJ2-7; D may be TRBD1 (5 bases). The V end lost 1 base, the J end lost 3 bases, and 13 bases lay between the germline ends. This CDR3 is 15 amino acids long. The CDR3 sequence: CASSLGPGQIYEQYF. The CDR3 nucleotides read TGTGCCAGCAGTTTAGGCCCTGGACAAATCTACGAGCAGTACTTC.

V is TRBV29-1 and J is TRBJ1-2; a possible D gene is TRBD1 (5 bases). The germline V gene has CDR1 SQVTM and CDR2 ANQGSEA. Trimming removed 6 bases from V and 6 bases from J, with 20 bases in between. This CDR3 spans 14 amino acids. The CDR3 nucleotides are TGCAGCGTCCACCCAGGGAGTGGGGATGATGGCTACACCTTC. Its translation: CSVHPGSGDDGYTF.

This clonotype has just a few counts. This chain links TRBV12-3 or TRBV12-4 with TRBJ2-3, with 10 positions matching TRBD2. V gave up 3 bases and J gave up 3 bases; unmatched junction bases: 6. There are 16 residues in the CDR3. The CDR3 DNA sequence: TGTGCCAGCAGTTTGGGGCTAGCGGGGGAGACAGATACGCAGTATTTT. Amino acid sequence: CASSLGLAGETDTQYF.

CDR3 residues: CSVLWVSTDTQYF. The DNA for the CDR3 is TGCAGCGTCCTCTGGGTGAGCACAGATACGCAGTATTTT. The V call is TRBV29-1, the J call TRBJ2-3; unclear D gene. The CDR3 runs to 13 residues. Germline CDR1 and CDR2: SQVTM and ANQGSEA. Trimming pared 6 bases from V and 0 bases from J, leaving 10 bases between.

This clonotype came up a few times. The chain recombines TRBV5-1 with TRBJ2-7, with 7 bases lining up with TRBD1. The CDR3 length is 15 residues. Trimming took 4 bases from V and 0 from J; bases not matched to a gene: 7. The V gene's germline CDR1 is SGHRS and CDR2 YFSETQ. CDR3 loop: CASSAPRDSSYEQYF. Here the CDR3 DNA reads TGCGCCAGCAGCGCCCCTCGGGACAGCTCCTACGAGCAGTACTTC.

The chain combines TRBV30 with TRBJ2-3; 8 positions agree with TRBD2. Germline CDR1 reads GTSNPN; CDR2 reads SVGIG (reference sequence). There are 15 residues in the CDR3. V lost 3 bases and J lost 2; bases outside the gene matches: 7. CDR3 protein: CAWRTGGLATDTQYF. The DNA for the CDR3 is TGTGCCTGGAGGACGGGGGGGCTCGCCACAGATACGCAGTATTTT.

In its sample, this clonotype was seen many times. Written as DNA, the CDR3 is TGTGCCAGCAGCCCGGGGGGGCCATGGAATGAGCAGTTCTTC. This gives the protein CASSPGGPWNEQFF. This rearrangement joins TRBV7-9 to TRBJ2-1; 8 bases align to TRBD2. CDR3 length: 14 residues. Trimming cost V 5 bases and J 7 bases; bases outside gene matches: 7. From germline, CDR1 is SEHNR and CDR2 FQNEAQ (reference sequence). The complete variable domain, with remaining parts taken from reference TRBV7-9 and TRBJ2-1, reads DTGVSQNPRHKITKRGQNVTFRCDPISEHNRLYWYRQTLGQGPEFLTYFQNEAQLEKSRLLSDRFSAERPKGSFSTLEIQRTEQGDSAMYLCASSPGGPWNEQFFGPGTRLTVL.

This clonotype has only a few counts. This chain connects TRBV5-1 to TRBJ2-7, with unresolved D. The germline V gene encodes CDR1 SGHRS and CDR2 YFSETQ. The CDR3 loop spans 13 amino acids. V dropped 4 bases and J dropped 2 bases, with 10 bases sitting between them. CDR3 sequence reads: CASSLTNTYEQYF. CDR3 coding DNA: TGCGCCAGCAGCCTAACAAATACCTACGAGCAGTACTTC.

This chain's CDR3 is CASSQAPGTEGSEQYF. The CDR3 region has the DNA TGCGCCAGCAGCCAAGCCCCCGGGACAGAGGGCAGCGAGCAGTACTTC. The V gene is TRBV4-1, the J gene TRBJ2-7; TRBD1 matches at 7 bases. V dropped 1 base and J dropped 6; count of bases not matched to a gene: 12. CDR3 length: 16 amino acids. Germline V gene sequence: CDR1 MGHRA, CDR2 YSYEKL.

This clonotype was detected a few times. The V and J genes are TRBV12-3 or TRBV12-4 and TRBJ2-7; 12 positions agree with TRBD1. This CDR3 contains 15 residues. The V gene end was trimmed by 6 bases and the J gene end by 7 bases; junction bases not matched to a gene: 10. The CDR3, as DNA: TGTGCCAGCAGCATTTTCGGGACAGGGGGCGGGGAGCAGTACTTC. Translation: CASSIFGTGGGEQYF.

This clonotype has ten or more counts. The V and J genes are TRBV29-1 and TRBJ2-1, with D perhaps matching TRBD1 (6 bases). CDR1 and CDR2 (germline): SQVTM, ANQGSEA. This CDR3 has 14 residues. V gave up 0 bases and J gave up 0 bases, with 6 bases separating them. CDR3 sequence reads: CSVEEDSSYNEQFF. DNA for the CDR3: TGCAGCGTTGAAGAGGACAGCTCCTACAATGAGCAGTTCTTC.